The T cell receptor beta chain under discussion was sequenced for a study of cytomegalovirus exposure and HLA in healthy donors. Study-wide results and limits: Per a prior analysis, the majority of TCR beta V segments were productive roughly 90% or roughly 30% of the time.

As concerns this clone: Its antigen is not identified.

The length of the CDR3 is 12 residues. Trimming took 1 base from V and 4 from J, leaving 4 bases between them. The germline V gene encodes CDR1 SGHTA and CDR2 FQGNSA. PCR amplification relied on 60 Vbeta primers (plus 13 Jbeta primers). This table comes from immunoSEQ multiplex PCR, and its TCRdb copy is limited to in-frame clones, with some not included. Among under 200,000 clones listed, roughly 80% were seen once. The sequence derives from a girl aged 2 to 10 in good health and CMV-seropositive. The chain is built from TRBV7-2 and TRBJ1-2; D ambiguous. The sequenced material came from PBMCs. This CDR3 reads CASSLGGYGYTF. CDR3 DNA sequence: TGTGCCAGCAGCTTAGGAGGCTATGGCTACACCTTC.